A single sample is the source of the 28 T cell receptor beta chains below, sequenced in a study of T cells in Graves' hyperthyroidism and ophthalmopathy. RNA transcripts were the template for amplifying TCR beta CDR3 regions. The TCR CDR3 was amplified in a first-round RT-PCR using the HTBI primer set. TCRdb ran MiXCR on the multiplex PCR reads and lists one entry per CDR3 protein. The repertoire has just under 750,000 distinct CDR3 sequences, 30% to 40% of them found once; the top ten carry 31%. Sequences were obtained from blood. The source of these receptors is a woman aged 40-49 years with Graves' hyperthyroidism.

This clonotype came up a few times. V is TRBV13 and J is TRBJ2-5, with a possible D match to TRBD2 (5 bases). This CDR3 is built from 13 residues. With 0 bases removed from V and 9 bases from J, the gap between germline ends came to 11 bases. The germline gives CDR1 PRHDT, CDR2 FYEKMQ (reference sequence). The CDR3, as DNA: TGTGCCAGCAGCTTAGGCTTATCGGAGGCCCAGTACTTC. Encoded protein: CASSLGLSEAQYF.

This clonotype was picked up a small number of times. V usage is TRBV5-4 and J usage is TRBJ1-1; D is possibly TRBD1 (6 bases). The CDR3 runs to 13 residues. The ends were cut back, 6 bases at V and 5 bases at J, with 14 bases in the middle. Germline values: CDR1 SGHNT, CDR2 YYREEE (reference sequence). The CDR3 loop reads CASTSPGATEAFF. The CDR3, as DNA: TGTGCCAGCACCTCCCCGGGGGCGACTGAAGCTTTCTTT.

The rearrangement uses TRBV7-9 and TRBJ1-5; D is undetermined. This CDR3 is 15 amino acids long. Trimming took 6 bases from V and 7 from J, leaving 19 bases between them. Germline-derived CDR1 and CDR2 are SEHNR and FQNEAQ (reference sequence). CDR3 bases: TGTGCCAGCAGTTTACGCAAAGTCTACGGGCAGCCCCAGCATTTT. Encoded protein: CASSLRKVYGQPQHF.

The rearrangement uses TRBV10-3 and TRBJ1-4, with 8 bases aligning to TRBD1. The CDR3 length is 15 residues. Trimming removed 8 bases from V and 8 bases from J; junction bases left unmatched: 13. Germline V lookup: CDR1 ENHRY, CDR2 SYGVKD. CDR3 DNA sequence: TGTGCCATCGGCCTCGGACAGGGCCGCGACGAAAAACTGTTTTTT. This translates into CAIGLGQGRDEKLFF.

J is TRBJ2-1 and V is TRBV20-1, with 9 positions matching TRBD2. Germline CDR1 DFQATT, CDR2 SNEGSKA (reference sequence). The CDR3 loop spans 14 amino acids. Trimming cost V 2 bases and J 6 bases; bases outside gene matches: 5. The CDR3 DNA sequence: TGCAGTGCTAGAAGACTAGCGGAGGGCAATGAGCAGTTCTTC. Amino acids: CSARRLAEGNEQFF.

This clonotype was picked up a small number of times. The rearrangement uses TRBV7-2 and TRBJ2-7, with 11 positions matching TRBD2. The length of the CDR3 is 15 residues. CDR1 and CDR2 from the germline V gene are SGHTA and FQGNSA. Trimming removed 3 bases from V and 3 bases from J; junction bases left unmatched: 4. The CDR3: CASSLTSGEVYEQYF. As DNA, the CDR3 is TGTGCCAGCAGCTTGACTAGCGGGGAAGTCTACGAGCAGTACTTC.

The gene calls are TRBV29-1 and TRBJ2-5; 10 nucleotides align to TRBD1. The length of the CDR3 is 15 residues. Trimming at V came to 6 bases and at J to 5 bases, leaving 12 bases not matched to a gene. Germline V gives CDR1 SQVTM, CDR2 ANQGSEA. CDR3 amino acids: CSVNRWTGGGETQYF. The CDR3, as DNA: TGCAGCGTCAACAGATGGACAGGGGGTGGGGAGACCCAGTACTTC.

This clonotype was seen ten or more times. The chain couples TRBV9 to TRBJ1-2, with a possible D match to TRBD1 (5 bases). This CDR3 comprises 11 residues. Deletions cut 4 bases from V and 8 bases from J, with 9 bases between. CDR1 SGDLS and CDR2 YYNGEE come from the germline V gene. This chain's CDR3 is CASSPGRGYTF. CDR3 nucleotides: TGTGCCAGCAGCCCAGGGAGGGGCTACACCTTC.

This clonotype was seen only a few times. The CDR3: CSASGFDQPQHF. The CDR3 nucleotides read TGCAGCGCTTCAGGGTTCGATCAGCCCCAGCATTTT. The rearrangement uses TRBV29-1 and TRBJ1-5; D possibly corresponds to TRBD1 (5 bases). This CDR3 has 12 amino acids. The V gene's germline CDR1 is SQVTM and CDR2 ANQGSEA. The ends were cut back, 7 bases at V and 5 bases at J, with 12 bases in the middle. Full variable domain (missing parts from reference TRBV29-1 and TRBJ1-5): SAVISQKPSRDICQRGTSLTIQCQVDSQVTMMFWYRQQPGQSLTLIATANQGSEATYESGFVIDKFPISRPNLTFSTLTVSNMSPEDSSIYLCSASGFDQPQHFGDGTRLSIL.

This sequence joins TRBV7-3 and TRBJ2-7; perhaps D is TRBD1 or TRBD2 (5 bases each). Germline V lookup: CDR1 SGHTA, CDR2 FQGTGA. The CDR3 has 16 residues. The V end was cut by 6 bases, the J end by 2 bases, with 20 bases between. CDR3 amino acids: CASSSRPGRFPYEQYF. CDR3 nucleotide sequence: TGTGCCAGCAGTTCCCGACCGGGACGTTTTCCCTACGAGCAGTACTTC.

The chain joins TRBV7-8 to TRBJ2-7; D not resolved. The CDR3 loop spans 13 amino acids. The V end was cut by 3 bases, the J end by 2 bases, with 8 bases between. The germline V gene has CDR1 SGHVS and CDR2 FQNEAQ. This CDR3 is CASSFDPPYEQYF. CDR3 DNA: TGTGCCAGCAGCTTCGACCCCCCCTACGAGCAGTACTTC.

This clonotype was counted once. A clone one base away is much larger, so this may be a read error. The chain recombines TRBV20-1 with TRBJ2-5; unclear D gene. CDR3 size: 13 residues. The germline gives CDR1 DFQATT, CDR2 SNEGSKA (reference sequence). V lost 3 bases and J 0 bases, leaving 8 bases between the germline ends. CDR3 in amino acids: CSASLGNQETQYF. Here the CDR3 DNA reads TGCAGTGCTAGTCTTGGTAACCAAGAGACCCAGTACTTC.

A note on this clonotype: This may come from a read error, since a much larger clone is one base off. The V call is TRBV7-2, the J call TRBJ1-2; D not resolved. The germline V gene has CDR1 SGHTA and CDR2 FQGNSA. The CDR3 sequence is 15 residues long. CDR3 DNA: TGCGCCAACAGCCAAGATTCATCAACCCTCTATGGCTACACCTTC. It specifies CANSQDSSTLYGYTF. Supplemented by reference TRBV7-2 and TRBJ1-2, the full variable domain reads GAGVSQSPSNKVTEKGKDVELRCDPISGHTALYWYRQSLGQGLEFLIYFQGNSAPDKSGLPSDRFSAERTGGSVSTLTIQRTQQEDSAVYLCANSQDSSTLYGYTFGSGTRLTVV.

The chain joins TRBV20-1 to TRBJ2-7, with a possible D match to TRBD2 (7 bases). CDR3 length: 15 residues. The germline V and J ends were trimmed by 6 bases and 5 bases, with 23 bases remaining between them. CDR1 is DFQATT, CDR2 SNEGSKA, per germline (reference sequence). CDR3 protein: CSALGWGREIHEQYF. CDR3 in DNA: TGCAGTGCCCTCGGTTGGGGGCGGGAGATACACGAGCAGTACTTC.

The rearrangement joins TRBV12-3 or TRBV12-4 to TRBJ2-2, with unresolved D. The V end was cut by 3 bases, the J end by 9 bases, with 8 bases between. The CDR3 totals 12 residues. DNA of the CDR3: TGTGCCAGCAGTTTCCACAGCCGGGAGCTGTTTTTT. This codes for CASSFHSRELFF.

This clonotype came up many times. The rearrangement uses TRBV7-2 and TRBJ2-7; D tentatively reads TRBD1 or TRBD2 (6 bases each). The ends were cut back, 5 bases at V and 4 bases at J, with 12 bases in the middle. The CDR3 runs to 13 residues. The V gene's germline CDR1 is SGHTA and CDR2 FQGNSA. The CDR3 sequence is CASSPWGAYEQYF. CDR3 nucleotide sequence: TGTGCCAGCAGCCCCTGGGGGGCGTACGAGCAGTACTTC.

Many counts were recorded for this clonotype. The gene calls are TRBV29-1 and TRBJ2-7; D gene ambiguous. Germline V gives CDR1 SQVTM, CDR2 ANQGSEA. Deletions cut 4 bases from V and 0 bases from J, with 7 bases between. The CDR3 contains 12 residues. The CDR3 coding sequence is TGCAGCGTTGCCACGATCTCCTACGAGCAGTACTTC. Encoded protein: CSVATISYEQYF.

The rearrangement links TRBV10-3 to TRBJ1-1; maybe TRBD1 (5 bases). There are 14 residues in the CDR3. CDR1 is ENHRY, CDR2 SYGVKD, per germline. The V and J ends lost 4 bases and 6 bases respectively, with 15 bases between them. CDR3 DNA: TGTGCCATCAGTGCGGTTCGACAGTTGGCTGAAGCTTTCTTT. It is translated as CAISAVRQLAEAFF.

This clonotype has more than one count but fewer than ten. J is TRBJ2-6 and V is TRBV11-1; D uncertain. Trimming removed 5 bases at V and 0 bases at J, with 8 bases between. CDR1 is SGHAT and CDR2 is FQDESV in the germline V gene (reference sequence). The CDR3 spans 15 residues. The CDR3 bases are TGTGCCAGCAGCCAGACCCGCTCTGGGGCCAACGTCCTGACTTTC. Its protein product is CASSQTRSGANVLTF.

This clonotype was counted ten times or more. The chain combines TRBV10-1 with TRBJ2-7; TRBD1 matches at 7 bases. This CDR3 spans 14 amino acids. Germline loops: CDR1 WNHNN, CDR2 SYGVQD (reference sequence). The ends lost 3 bases at V and 6 bases at J; junction bases unmatched: 8. The CDR3 sequence: CASSEGTARSEQYF. For the CDR3, the DNA is TGCGCCAGCAGTGAAGGGACAGCGCGGTCCGAGCAGTACTTC.

In the case of this clonotype: This may arise from a read error, as a much more abundant clone is one base away. This chain uses TRBV7-2 with TRBJ2-5, with unresolved D. The germline V gene encodes CDR1 SGHTA and CDR2 FQGNSA. CDR3 size: 13 residues. The CDR3 loop reads CASGLTPQETQYF. The CDR3 coding sequence is TGTGCCAGCGGCTTAACGCCACAAGAGACCCAGTACTTC.

The chain joins TRBV11-2 to TRBJ1-4; D is uncertain. The germline gives CDR1 SGHAT, CDR2 FQNNGV. The ends were cut back, 5 bases at V and 2 bases at J, with 12 bases in the middle. CDR3 length: 15 residues. The CDR3 spells CASSLTLGTNEKLFF. The CDR3 nucleotides read TGTGCCAGCAGCCTCACCTTAGGGACTAATGAAAAACTGTTTTTT.

This clonotype was observed at least ten times. This chain joins TRBV6-5 and TRBJ1-1; D uncertain. This CDR3 contains 12 residues. Germline CDR1 MNHEY, CDR2 SVGAGI. Trimming took off 8 bases at V and 5 bases at J, with 12 bases between the two ends. CDR3 in DNA: TGTGCCAGCTTGGGAGTTGGAACTGAAGCTTTCTTT. Protein: CASLGVGTEAFF.

The rearrangement links TRBV7-2 to TRBJ1-1; D is undetermined. Trimming took off 4 bases at V and 5 bases at J, with 11 bases between the two ends. The CDR3 length is 13 residues. CDR1 SGHTA and CDR2 FQGNSA come from the germline V gene. The CDR3 bases are TGTGCCAGCAGCTCCCACCGGCAGACTGAAGCTTTCTTT. Translation: CASSSHRQTEAFF.

The chain employs TRBV12-3 or TRBV12-4 and TRBJ2-5; TRBD1 aligns across 12 bases. J was trimmed by 4 bases and V by 2 bases; bases with no gene match: 5. The CDR3 is made up of 16 amino acids. CDR3 DNA: TGTGCCAGCAGTTTAATCCTGGGACAGGGGGCAGAGACCCAGTACTTC. It codes for CASSLILGQGAETQYF.

The CDR3 spells CATMTGGTEKLFF. The CDR3 DNA follows: TGTGCCACTATGACAGGGGGCACTGAAAAACTGTTTTTT. The V and J genes are TRBV19 and TRBJ1-4, with TRBD1 matching over 10 bases. Trimming removed 10 bases from V and 7 bases from J; junction bases left unmatched: 6. This CDR3 region has 13 residues. The germline gives CDR1 LNHDA, CDR2 SQIVND (reference sequence).

The V and J genes are TRBV4-3 and TRBJ1-3; D ambiguous. The CDR3 totals 16 residues. V was clipped by 0 bases and J by 4 bases, with 13 bases between them. Germline V lookup: CDR1 LGHNA, CDR2 YSLEER. The CDR3 coding sequence is TGCGCCAGCAGCCAAGATCCCGGGCAGGCCGGAAACACCATATATTTT. Its translation is CASSQDPGQAGNTIYF.

The sample holds a few counts of this clonotype. CDR3 DNA sequence: TGTGCCAGCAGTTACGAGGGGGGGCAACCTTATGGCTACACCTTC. Translated, it gives CASSYEGGQPYGYTF. The J gene is TRBJ1-2, the V gene TRBV6-6, with a tentative D call TRBD1 (6 bases). V gave up 2 bases and J gave up 5 bases, with 15 bases separating them. Germline V lookup: CDR1 MNHNY, CDR2 SVGAGI (reference sequence). This CDR3 comprises 15 residues.